Presented here are 4 T cell receptor beta chains from one specimen sequenced in a study of T cell responses to AZD1222 COVID-19 vaccine. Assay: immunoSEQ multiplex PCR; the TCRdb copy retains only in-frame clones and omits some. This sample yields 85,000 to 110,000 clones, of which about nine tenths are seen a single time; 45% to 55% belongs to the top ten. The sample was peripheral blood, taken on day 0 of AZD1222 vaccination. Every receptor here comes from an adult in good health.

This clone was seen once. The V gene is TRBV18, the J gene TRBJ1-3; D gene uncertain. The V end was cut by 2 bases, the J end by 1 base, with 9 bases between. Germline values: CDR1 KGHSH, CDR2 LQKENI. The CDR3 loop spans 15 amino acids. The CDR3 region has the DNA TGTGCCAGCTCACCATTCGAAGGGTCTGGAAACACCATATATTTT. It is translated as CASSPFEGSGNTIYF. Together with reference TRBV18 and TRBJ1-3, the CDR3 gives the full variable domain: NAGVMQNPRHLVRRRGQEARLRCSPMKGHSHVYWYRQLPEEGLKFMVYLQKENIIDESGMPKERFSAEFPKEGPSILRIQQVVRGDSAAYFCASSPFEGSGNTIYFGEGSWLTVV.

V gene TRBV19 combines with J gene TRBJ1-2, with TRBD1 as a possible D gene (5 bases). This CDR3 is 13 amino acids long. Germline V lookup: CDR1 LNHDA, CDR2 SQIVND (reference sequence). V dropped 0 bases and J dropped 6 bases, with 8 bases sitting between them. CDR3 sequence reads: CASSIDRRDGYTF. The CDR3 DNA is TGTGCCAGTAGTATAGATCGCAGGGATGGCTACACCTTC.

This chain links TRBV7-2 with TRBJ1-4; D is perhaps TRBD1 (5 bases). This CDR3 spans 15 amino acids. Deletions cut 5 bases from V and 1 base from J, with 11 bases between. The germline CDR1 and CDR2 sequences are SGHTA and FQGNSA. The CDR3 reads CASSLVQGTNEKLFF. DNA of the CDR3: TGTGCCAGCAGCCTCGTCCAGGGAACTAATGAAAAACTGTTTTTT.

This chain uses TRBV2 with TRBJ1-4; possible D gene TRBD1, 6 bases. Germline loops: CDR1 SNHLY, CDR2 FYNNEI. With 5 bases removed from V and 3 bases from J, the gap between germline ends came to 10 bases. This CDR3 is 14 amino acids long. As DNA, the CDR3 is TGTGCCAGCAGTCCATGGACAGCTAATGAAAAACTGTTTTTT. Protein sequence: CASSPWTANEKLFF.